The 20 T cell receptor beta chains given below trace back to one sample, sequenced in a study of blood T cell repertoires in COVID-19. The data were produced by immunoSEQ multiplex PCR, yet TCRdb's version contains in-frame clones alone and is incomplete. The data contain 85,000 to 95,000 clones, about nine tenths of them seen just once; the ten biggest clones take up under 5.5%. Source material: peripheral blood. The receptors stem from a man aged 60 to 75 with COVID-19, enrolled during active disease.

This clone was counted a single time. The chain links TRBV3-1 (or the pseudogene TRBV3-2) to TRBJ2-1; D ambiguous. Germline V lookup: CDR1 LGHDT, CDR2 YNNKEL (reference sequence). There are 15 residues in the CDR3. V was trimmed by 1 base and J by 7 bases, leaving 14 bases between them. This CDR3 is CASSQVVVSRNEQFF. CDR3 nucleotides: TGTGCCAGCAGCCAAGTCGTCGTCTCACGGAATGAGCAGTTCTTC.

The genes are TRBV29-1 and TRBJ1-2; perhaps TRBD1 as D (6 bases). Germline CDR1 reads SQVTM; CDR2 reads ANQGSEA. V gave up 6 bases and J gave up 4 bases, with 12 bases separating them. This CDR3 is 12 amino acids long. This chain's CDR3 is CSVKGGSYGYTF. The CDR3 nucleotides are TGCAGCGTCAAGGGGGGGAGCTATGGCTACACCTTC.

The genes are TRBV19 and TRBJ1-3, with 8 bases aligning to TRBD1. The V segment lost 8 bases and the J segment 1 base; nucleotides outside the gene matches: 4. The CDR3 length is 14 residues. Germline V gives CDR1 LNHDA, CDR2 SQIVND (reference sequence). CDR3 in DNA: TGTGCCAGTGGACAGGGACAATCTGGAAACACCATATATTTT. Protein sequence: CASGQGQSGNTIYF.

This CDR3 reads CASSLGIGAGENTQYF. The CDR3 coding sequence is TGTGCCAGCAGTTTAGGTATCGGAGCGGGAGAAAATACGCAGTATTTT. The gene calls are TRBV28 and TRBJ2-3; 8 bases map to TRBD2. With 2 bases clipped from V and 7 bases from J, the junction kept 11 bases outside the gene matches. The CDR3 is 16 residues long. The germline CDR1 and CDR2 sequences are MDHEN and SYDVKM.

The rearrangement uses TRBV6-5 and TRBJ1-3; 7 bases agree with TRBD1. From germline, CDR1 is MNHEY and CDR2 SVGAGI. CDR3 length: 15 amino acids. V trimming: 2 bases; J trimming: 3 bases; junction bases outside the gene matches: 4. The CDR3 DNA reads TGTGCCAGCAGTTACGACAGGGCAATTGGAAACACCATATATTTT. As protein: CASSYDRAIGNTIYF.

V and J are TRBV5-6 and TRBJ2-2, with D possibly TRBD2 on 5 matching bases. This CDR3 contains 14 residues. Per the germline V gene, CDR1 is SGHDT and CDR2 is YYEEEE. Trimming cost V 1 base and J 4 bases, with 8 bases left between them. CDR3 sequence (DNA): TGTGCCAGCAGCTTGAGGGAGCGCACCGGGGAGCTGTTTTTT. Its protein product is CASSLRERTGELFF.

CDR3 bases: TGTGCCAGCAGTGAACTAGCGGGAGATAATGATACGCAGTATTTT. Amino acids: CASSELAGDNDTQYF. The V gene is TRBV2, the J gene TRBJ2-3; 10 bases are shared with TRBD2. There are 15 residues in the CDR3. V was clipped by 2 bases and J by 6 bases; unmatched bases: 5. The germline V gene encodes CDR1 SNHLY and CDR2 FYNNEI. The variable domain in full, completed from reference TRBV2 and TRBJ2-3, reads EPEVTQTPSHQVTQMGQEVILRCVPISNHLYFYWYRQILGQKVEFLVSFYNNEISEKSEIFDDQFSVERPDGSNFTLKIRSTKLEDSAMYFCASSELAGDNDTQYFGPGTRLTVL.

The CDR3 DNA reads TGTGCCAGCTCACCCCCCCGGACAGAGGAGACCCAGTACTTC. Its translation is CASSPPRTEETQYF. The chain recombines TRBV18 with TRBJ2-5, with D perhaps TRBD1 (6 bases). The CDR3 totals 14 residues. V shed 3 bases and J shed 5 bases, with 13 bases lying between them. The V gene's germline CDR1 is KGHSH and CDR2 LQKENI.

As DNA, the CDR3 is TGTGCCAGCAGCTTCCCACAGGGAACTCGGGGCACTGAAGCTTTCTTT. The encoded protein is CASSFPQGTRGTEAFF. The chain recombines TRBV11-2 with TRBJ1-1, with D maybe TRBD1 (6 bases). Trimming removed 3 bases at V and 4 bases at J, with 18 bases between. In germline, CDR1 is SGHAT, CDR2 FQNNGV. The CDR3 totals 16 residues. Supplemented by reference TRBV11-2 and TRBJ1-1, the full variable domain reads EAGVAQSPRYKIIEKRQSVAFWCNPISGHATLYWYQQILGQGPKLLIQFQNNGVVDDSQLPKDRFSAERLKGVDSTLKIQPAKLEDSAVYLCASSFPQGTRGTEAFFGQGTRLTVV.

The genes are TRBV6-5 and TRBJ2-1; D perhaps matches TRBD2 (7 bases). The V and J ends lost 7 bases and 6 bases respectively, with 16 bases between them. The CDR3 extends over 14 amino acids. Germline V CDR1 and CDR2: MNHEY, SVGAGI. DNA for the CDR3: TGTGCCAGCAAGTTTCTAGCGGACAGCAATGAGCAGTTCTTC. Translation gives CASKFLADSNEQFF.

The V and J genes are TRBV30 and TRBJ1-2, with D tentatively TRBD1 (5 bases). CDR1 and CDR2 from the germline V gene are GTSNPN and SVGIG (reference sequence). V dropped 0 bases and J dropped 8 bases, with 7 bases sitting between them. The CDR3 contains 11 residues. CDR3 protein: CAWSVRGGYTF. The CDR3 DNA reads TGTGCCTGGAGTGTAAGGGGAGGCTACACCTTC. Complete variable domain (other parts from reference TRBV30 and TRBJ1-2): SQTIHQWPATLVQPVGSPLSLECTVEGTSNPNLYWYRQAAGRGLQLLFYSVGIGQISSEVPQNLSASRPQDRQFILSSKKLLLSDSGFYLCAWSVRGGYTFGSGTRLTVV.

The chain couples TRBV2 to TRBJ2-3, with 10 bases matching TRBD2. This CDR3 contains 17 residues. V trimming: 1 base; J trimming: 3 bases; junction bases outside the gene matches: 7. CDR1 and CDR2 (germline): SNHLY, FYNNEI. The DNA of the CDR3 is TGTGCCAGCAGTGAAGATCCCGCTAGCGGGAGTACAGATACGCAGTATTTT. Its translation is CASSEDPASGSTDTQYF.

The chain is built from TRBV4-2 and TRBJ1-2, with 8 bases fitting TRBD1. The V gene end was trimmed by 0 bases and the J gene end by 0 bases; junction bases not matched to a gene: 9. In germline, CDR1 is LGHNA, CDR2 YNFKEQ. The CDR3 has 18 amino acids. CDR3 residues: CASSQDRQGTTTNYGYTF. The CDR3 nucleotides read TGTGCCAGCAGCCAAGACCGACAGGGGACAACTACTAACTATGGCTACACCTTC.

The J gene is TRBJ2-2, the V gene TRBV7-3; TRBD2 matches 7 bases. Germline CDR1 SGHTA, CDR2 FQGTGA. With V trimmed by 5 bases and J by 5 bases, 5 bases remained unmatched. The CDR3 length is 14 residues. CDR3 loop: CASSRDYATGELFF. Written as DNA, the CDR3 is TGTGCCAGCAGCCGGGACTATGCAACCGGGGAGCTGTTTTTT.

The chain joins TRBV29-1 to TRBJ2-1, with 11 bases lining up with TRBD2. After removal of 3 bases from V and 3 bases from J, the junction contained 4 bases not matched to a gene. CDR3 size: 15 residues. The germline V gene encodes CDR1 SQVTM and CDR2 ANQGSEA. The CDR3, as DNA: TGCAGCGTTGATGCCACTAGCGGGAGCTACAATGAGCAGTTCTTC. It specifies CSVDATSGSYNEQFF.

V usage is TRBV7-2 and J usage is TRBJ2-2, with D uncertain. Trimming removed 11 bases at V and 0 bases at J, with 10 bases between. Germline values: CDR1 SGHTA, CDR2 FQGNSA. The CDR3 is made up of 13 amino acids. CDR3 in amino acids: CARSLANTGELFF. In nucleotides, the CDR3 is TGTGCCCGCTCGCTAGCGAACACCGGGGAGCTGTTTTTT.

The J gene is TRBJ2-7, the V gene TRBV19, with 8 nucleotides matching TRBD1. The junction had 4 bases not matched to a gene; V was cut back by 2 bases and J by 1 base. The CDR3 contains 15 residues. The V gene's germline CDR1 is LNHDA and CDR2 SQIVND (reference sequence). The DNA of the CDR3 is TGTGCCAGTAGTATACAGGGACAGGATTCCTACGAGCAGTACTTC. Its translation is CASSIQGQDSYEQYF. Filled out from reference TRBV19 and TRBJ2-7, the complete variable domain reads DGGITQSPKYLFRKEGQNVTLSCEQNLNHDAMYWYRQDPGQGLRLIYYSQIVNDFQKGDIAEGYSVSREKKESFPLTVTSAQKNPTAFYLCASSIQGQDSYEQYFGPGTRLTVT.

V is TRBV4-2 and J is TRBJ2-3, with 8 bases identical to TRBD2. The CDR3 loop spans 18 amino acids. Germline trimming cut 7 bases from V and 2 bases from J; bases unmatched to any gene: 17. Per the germline V gene, CDR1 is LGHNA and CDR2 is YNFKEQ. The CDR3 nucleotides are TGTGCCAGCACCCCTGGGGCGGGAGGAGTTGGGGTCACAGATACGCAGTATTTT. It translates to CASTPGAGGVGVTDTQYF.

This clone was recorded only once. This rearrangement joins TRBV7-2 to TRBJ1-1; 7 nucleotides line up with TRBD1. Trimming took 5 bases from V and 1 from J; bases not matched to a gene: 10. The CDR3 totals 16 residues. Germline lookup yields CDR1 SGHTA and CDR2 FQGNSA. CDR3 bases: TGTGCCAGCAGCCCCCAGGCAGGGGGAGAGAACACTGAAGCTTTCTTT. Its protein product is CASSPQAGGENTEAFF.

The CDR3 coding sequence is TGTGCCAGCAGTCAGAGTACAGGCTACGAGCAGTACTTC. Encoded protein: CASSQSTGYEQYF. This chain connects TRBV28 to TRBJ2-7, with D tentatively TRBD1 (5 bases). Germline values: CDR1 MDHEN, CDR2 SYDVKM. The CDR3 is made up of 13 amino acids. The V end lost 5 bases, the J end lost 3 bases, and 11 bases lay between the germline ends.